One sample yielded the 15 T cell receptor beta chains listed below, sequenced in a study of blood T cell repertoires in COVID-19. TCRdb's copy holds only in-frame clones and misses some; the assay was immunoSEQ multiplex PCR. The table shows approximately 150,000 clones, with roughly 88% occurring only once. Material for sequencing was PBMCs or T cells enriched from blood (not recorded which). Receptors originate from a man aged 45-65 years who had recovered from COVID-19.

The V gene is TRBV18, the J gene TRBJ1-3; a possible D gene is TRBD1 (5 bases). CDR1 KGHSH and CDR2 LQKENI come from the germline V gene. The CDR3 covers 15 residues. Trimming removed 3 bases at V and 0 bases at J, with 9 bases between. Here the CDR3 DNA reads TGTGCCAGCTCACCCGACAGCAGCTCTGGAAACACCATATATTTT. Protein product: CASSPDSSSGNTIYF.

The V gene is TRBV19, the J gene TRBJ2-3; 11 nucleotides agree with TRBD2. Per the germline V gene, CDR1 is LNHDA and CDR2 is SQIVND (reference sequence). V gave up 7 bases and J gave up 2 bases; unmatched junction bases: 5. The CDR3 loop spans 15 amino acids. CDR3 sequence reads: CASTLAGGNTDTQYF. In nucleotides, the CDR3 is TGTGCCAGTACTCTAGCGGGGGGAAACACAGATACGCAGTATTTT.

This chain connects TRBV11-2 to TRBJ1-2; D remains ambiguous. CDR1 and CDR2 from the germline V gene are SGHAT and FQNNGV. The germline V and J ends were trimmed by 5 bases and 4 bases, with 20 bases remaining between them. The CDR3 length is 16 residues. CDR3 nucleotide sequence: TGTGCCAGCAGCCCACCTATGGTCGCGGGGTCCTATGGCTACACCTTC. It specifies CASSPPMVAGSYGYTF. Supplemented by reference TRBV11-2 and TRBJ1-2, the full variable domain reads EAGVAQSPRYKIIEKRQSVAFWCNPISGHATLYWYQQILGQGPKLLIQFQNNGVVDDSQLPKDRFSAERLKGVDSTLKIQPAKLEDSAVYLCASSPPMVAGSYGYTFGSGTRLTVV.

This clone was observed a few times. The rearrangement uses TRBV18 and TRBJ1-1; 7 nucleotides line up with TRBD1. Germline V gene sequence: CDR1 KGHSH, CDR2 LQKENI. The CDR3 runs to 14 residues. Germline trimming cut 2 bases from V and 1 base from J; bases unmatched to any gene: 1. For the CDR3, the DNA is TGTGCCAGCTCACCAGGGACAGAGAACACTGAAGCTTTCTTT. Its protein product is CASSPGTENTEAFF.

The CDR3 loop is CASRTSGGDEQYF. CDR3 in DNA: TGTGCCAGCAGGACTAGCGGGGGGGACGAGCAGTACTTC. The chain carries TRBV12-3 or TRBV12-4 and TRBJ2-7, with 14 nucleotides matching TRBD2. The ends lost 6 bases at V and 5 bases at J; junction bases unmatched: 0. The length of the CDR3 is 13 residues.

This sequence joins TRBV19 and TRBJ1-1, with a tentative D call TRBD1 (5 bases). With 6 bases removed from V and 0 bases from J, the gap between germline ends came to 11 bases. This CDR3 spans 14 amino acids. CDR1 is LNHDA, CDR2 SQIVND, per germline (reference sequence). The CDR3 region is CASRSTGMNTEAFF. In nucleotides, the CDR3 is TGTGCCAGTAGGTCAACAGGCATGAACACTGAAGCTTTCTTT.

J is TRBJ2-7 and V is TRBV6-5; the D gene is possibly TRBD2 (5 bases). The ends were cut back, 6 bases at V and 6 bases at J, with 18 bases in the middle. The CDR3 totals 14 residues. In germline, CDR1 is MNHEY, CDR2 SVGAGI. The CDR3 sequence: CASRGKGELREQYF. CDR3 sequence (DNA): TGTGCCAGCAGGGGGAAGGGAGAGTTGCGCGAGCAGTACTTC.

This clone was seen once. The V and J genes are TRBV5-1 and TRBJ2-2; 12 nucleotides line up with TRBD2. The junction had 7 bases not matched to a gene; V was cut back by 6 bases and J by 4 bases. This CDR3 is 16 amino acids long. Germline V CDR1 and CDR2: SGHRS, YFSETQ. Here the CDR3 reads CASTRLAGEITGELFF. CDR3 in DNA: TGCGCCAGCACCCGACTAGCGGGGGAGATCACCGGGGAGCTGTTTTTT.

This clone was observed once. This rearrangement joins TRBV5-6 to TRBJ1-2; 10 bases line up with TRBD1. This CDR3 comprises 14 residues. The germline CDR1 and CDR2 sequences are SGHDT and YYEEEE. The V and J ends lost 6 bases and 8 bases, in that order; junction bases with no gene match: 10. This CDR3 reads CASTKGDRGYGYTF. CDR3 nucleotides: TGTGCCAGCACCAAGGGGGACAGGGGATACGGCTACACCTTC.

The rearrangement links TRBV5-4 to TRBJ2-7, with D tentatively TRBD2 (5 bases). Germline CDR1 is SGHNT and CDR2 is YYREEE (reference sequence). The V end was cut by 9 bases, the J end by 5 bases, with 18 bases between. This CDR3 comprises 13 residues. CDR3 protein: CATGFGSRDEQYF. CDR3 nucleotides: TGTGCCACGGGGTTTGGAAGTAGGGACGAGCAGTACTTC.

This clone was recorded only once. CDR3 region: CASSQDLFQPQHF. The CDR3 region has the DNA TGTGCCAGCAGCCAAGACTTGTTTCAGCCCCAGCATTTT. The V call is TRBV3-1 (or the pseudogene TRBV3-2), the J call TRBJ1-5; D call uncertain. Germline V gene lookup returns CDR1 LGHDT and CDR2 YNNKEL (reference sequence). V was cut by 0 bases and J by 6 bases, with 6 bases left in between. This CDR3 contains 13 residues.

CDR3 coding DNA: TGTGCCAGCAGCAATGGAGGGGTTTCTTACTTC. Translated: CASSNGGVSYF. The chain couples TRBV5-6 to TRBJ2-5, with D maybe TRBD2 (6 bases). Deletions cut 4 bases from V and 14 bases from J, with 15 bases between. CDR3 length equals 11 residues. From germline, CDR1 is SGHDT and CDR2 YYEEEE.

The CDR3 region has the DNA TGCGCCAGCAGCTCGGCACAGGGTTTCACTGAAGCTTTCTTT. This sequence encodes CASSSAQGFTEAFF. This chain uses TRBV5-1 with TRBJ1-1; possible D gene TRBD1, 6 bases. Germline V CDR1 and CDR2: SGHRS, YFSETQ. The CDR3 has 14 amino acids. Trimming took 3 bases from V and 4 from J, leaving 13 bases between them.

This chain uses TRBV4-1 with TRBJ2-7, with D maybe TRBD2 (6 bases). This CDR3 is built from 15 residues. Germline loops: CDR1 MGHRA, CDR2 YSYEKL. Trimming took 0 bases from V and 3 from J, leaving 12 bases between them. CDR3 region: CASSQDTSLIYEQYF. CDR3 DNA: TGCGCCAGCAGCCAAGACACTAGCTTAATCTACGAGCAGTACTTC.

This rearrangement joins TRBV7-6 to TRBJ2-5; 8 bases match TRBD2. Germline loops: CDR1 SGHVS, CDR2 FNYEAQ. Trimming cost V 4 bases and J 5 bases; bases outside gene matches: 6. This CDR3 comprises 14 residues. CDR3 nucleotide sequence: TGTGCCAGCAGCTCACCCGGGAGGGGGGAGACCCAGTACTTC. This encodes CASSSPGRGETQYF. The entire variable domain, with the rest obtained from reference TRBV7-6 and TRBJ2-5, is as follows: GAGVSQSPRYKVTKRGQDVALRCDPISGHVSLYWYRQALGQGPEFLTYFNYEAQQDKSGLPNDRFSAERPEGSISTLTIQRTEQRDSAMYRCASSSPGRGETQYFGPGTRLLVL.